Each of the 2 T cell receptor beta chains below was sequenced from the same sample in a study of cytomegalovirus exposure and HLA in healthy donors. The primer mix had 60 Vbeta and 13 Jbeta primers. Measured with immunoSEQ multiplex PCR; TCRdb has only the in-frame clones, and not every one. The repertoire consists of fewer than 120,000 clones, with around 86% occurring once and the leading ten covering less than 2%. The sample comprised PBMCs. These receptors all stem from a man in his forties in good health and CMV-seronegative.

The chain joins TRBV7-9 to TRBJ2-2; no clear D gene. V was cut by 5 bases and J by 1 base, with 11 bases left in between. Germline V lookup: CDR1 SEHNR, CDR2 FQNEAQ (reference sequence). CDR3 size: 15 residues. In DNA form, the CDR3 reads TGTGCCAGCAGCGAACCGCCCGGGAACACCGGGGAGCTGTTTTTT. This encodes CASSEPPGNTGELFF.

The rearrangement uses TRBV7-3 and TRBJ1-1, with D uncertain. The CDR3 runs to 14 residues. Germline assignment: CDR1 SGHTA and CDR2 FQGTGA. Trimming removed 6 bases from V and 1 base from J, with 12 bases in between. The CDR3 coding sequence is TGTGCCAGCAGATCCGAACGGGGGAACACTGAAGCTTTCTTT. Translating gives CASRSERGNTEAFF.